The 27 T cell receptor beta chains given below trace back to one sample, sequenced in a study of cytomegalovirus exposure and HLA in healthy donors. Sequencing used immunoSEQ multiplex PCR; TCRdb keeps in-frame clones, though not all of them. The sample gives some 200,000 clones, about 89% of which show up once; 1.1% is in the top ten. Sequencing was carried out using PBMCs. Receptors originate from a woman aged 18-29 years in good health and CMV-seronegative.

The chain recombines TRBV30 with TRBJ1-5; 10 nucleotides align to TRBD1. The CDR3 has 21 residues. CDR1 and CDR2 from the germline V gene are GTSNPN and SVGIG (reference sequence). After removal of 2 bases from V and 6 bases from J, the junction contained 25 bases not matched to a gene. CDR3 sequence: CAWSSRFRGTGAPDLSQPQHF. For the CDR3, the DNA is TGTGCCTGGAGTTCAAGATTCCGGGGGACAGGGGCCCCTGACTTATCTCAGCCCCAGCATTTT.

This rearrangement joins TRBV27 to TRBJ1-1, with 9 bases that match TRBD1. CDR1 is MNHEY, CDR2 SMNVEV, per germline (reference sequence). Trimming took 6 bases from V and 3 from J; bases not matched to a gene: 5. This CDR3 spans 14 amino acids. The CDR3 is CASSPDRGDTEAFF. CDR3 sequence (DNA): TGTGCCAGCAGCCCGGACAGGGGAGACACTGAAGCTTTCTTT.

The gene calls are TRBV27 and TRBJ2-1; possible D gene TRBD1, 5 bases. The CDR3 spans 15 residues. V dropped 2 bases and J dropped 6 bases, with 14 bases sitting between them. Per germline, CDR1 MNHEY and CDR2 SMNVEV (reference sequence). For the CDR3, the DNA is TGTGCCAGCAGTTTAGTGCCCCTGCAGGGCAATGAGCAGTTCTTC. It codes for CASSLVPLQGNEQFF.

The chain combines TRBV11-3 with TRBJ2-7; 7 bases align to TRBD1. Trimming took 5 bases from V and 3 from J; bases not matched to a gene: 4. The CDR3 covers 13 residues. Germline CDR1 is SGHNT and CDR2 is YENEEA. CDR3 region: CASSPGQVYEQYF. For the CDR3, the DNA is TGTGCCAGCAGCCCCGGACAGGTCTACGAGCAGTACTTC.

As regards this clone: Other DNA sequences in the sample encode the same CDR3. The chain has TRBV27 and TRBJ1-1, with a possible D match to TRBD1 (5 bases). Trimming removed 1 base from V and 5 bases from J, with 8 bases in between. The CDR3 has 13 amino acids. Germline lookup yields CDR1 MNHEY and CDR2 SMNVEV (reference sequence). For the CDR3, the DNA is TGTGCCAGCAGTTTATATCGGGGGACTGAAGCTTTCTTT. Translation gives CASSLYRGTEAFF.

The chain recombines TRBV27 with TRBJ1-4; D is ambiguous. The CDR3 is made up of 14 amino acids. V was pared by 1 base and J by 8 bases, with 11 bases between. The germline V gene encodes CDR1 MNHEY and CDR2 SMNVEV (reference sequence). CDR3 residues: CASSLLLGEEKLFF. The CDR3 DNA follows: TGTGCCAGCAGTTTATTATTGGGAGAAGAAAAACTGTTTTTT.

The rearrangement links TRBV7-9 to TRBJ1-2; 9 bases fit TRBD1. The CDR3 is made up of 15 amino acids. Germline CDR1 is SEHNR and CDR2 is FQNEAQ (reference sequence). After removal of 5 bases from V and 6 bases from J, the junction contained 10 bases not matched to a gene. The CDR3 spells CASSLPGQGIDGYTF. The DNA of the CDR3 is TGTGCCAGCAGCCTACCGGGACAGGGAATAGATGGCTACACCTTC.

This clone was seen once. The chain carries TRBV5-1 and TRBJ2-5; 14 bases map to TRBD2. V lost 4 bases to trimming and J lost 5 bases; unmatched junction nucleotides: 7. The CDR3 spans 16 residues. Germline CDR1 reads SGHRS; CDR2 reads YFSETQ. As DNA, the CDR3 is TGCGCCAGCAGCCCGACTAGCGGGAGGGCCGGGGAGACCCAGTACTTC. Encoded protein: CASSPTSGRAGETQYF.

This clone appeared once. This sequence joins TRBV12-5 and TRBJ2-3; 9 bases match TRBD2. The V and J ends lost 1 base and 0 bases, in that order; junction bases with no gene match: 8. This CDR3 spans 18 amino acids. The germline V gene has CDR1 LGHNT and CDR2 FRNRAP. The CDR3 sequence is CASGLALAGTSSTDTQYF. The CDR3 region has the DNA TGTGCTAGTGGTTTGGCCCTAGCGGGAACTTCTAGCACAGATACGCAGTATTTT.

This rearrangement joins TRBV5-4 to TRBJ2-7, with TRBD2 identical over 8 bases. CDR3 length: 14 residues. Unmatched junction bases numbered 9, after V lost 4 bases and J lost 6 bases. The germline V gene has CDR1 SGHNT and CDR2 YYREEE (reference sequence). CDR3 region: CASSPAGRGGEQYF. CDR3 nucleotide sequence: TGTGCCAGCAGCCCCGCCGGTCGGGGGGGCGAGCAGTACTTC.

The chain employs TRBV5-4 and TRBJ2-3; perhaps TRBD2 as D (7 bases). The V gene lost 4 bases and the J gene lost 11 bases, with 14 bases spanning the gap. The CDR3 extends over 12 amino acids. CDR1 is SGHNT, CDR2 YYREEE, per germline (reference sequence). The CDR3 bases are TGTGCCAGCAGCGTGAGGGGGGGTGAGCAGTATTTT. It codes for CASSVRGGEQYF.

The chain couples TRBV4-2 to TRBJ2-1; 9 bases match TRBD2. Trimming cost V 0 bases and J 8 bases; bases outside gene matches: 2. CDR1 LGHNA and CDR2 YNFKEQ come from the germline V gene. CDR3 length: 14 residues. DNA of the CDR3: TGTGCCAGCAGCCAAGAAGGCGGGAGGGATGAGCAGTTCTTC. Protein product: CASSQEGGRDEQFF.

This rearrangement joins TRBV12-5 to TRBJ2-7; unclear D gene. Germline CDR1 is LGHNT and CDR2 is FRNRAP. CDR3 length: 17 amino acids. V lost 0 bases and J 0 bases, leaving 15 bases between the germline ends. The CDR3 sequence: CASGLVLPDSSSYEQYF. CDR3 DNA sequence: TGTGCTAGTGGTTTGGTACTACCAGACTCCAGCTCCTACGAGCAGTACTTC. Together with reference TRBV12-5 and TRBJ2-7, the CDR3 gives the full variable domain: DARVTQTPRHKVTEMGQEVTMRCQPILGHNTVFWYRQTMMQGLELLAYFRNRAPLDDSGMPKDRFSAEMPDATLATLKIQPSEPRDSAVYFCASGLVLPDSSSYEQYFGPGTRLTVT.

The V gene is TRBV7-6, the J gene TRBJ1-3; D is uncertain. V was clipped by 5 bases and J by 2 bases, with 13 bases between them. Per germline, CDR1 SGHVS and CDR2 FNYEAQ. The CDR3 is 15 residues long. The CDR3 spells CASSQPDFPGNTIYF. The CDR3 bases are TGTGCCAGCAGCCAGCCCGACTTCCCTGGAAACACCATATATTTT.

The gene calls are TRBV6-4 and TRBJ2-1, with 11 bases that match TRBD2. There are 15 residues in the CDR3. The junction had 11 bases not matched to a gene; V was cut back by 6 bases and J by 10 bases. In germline, CDR1 is MRHNA, CDR2 SNTAGT. CDR3 bases: TGTGCCAGCAGGCCTACTAGCGGGAGAATAAAAGAGCAGTTCTTC. Amino acid sequence: CASRPTSGRIKEQFF.

The gene calls are TRBV7-9 and TRBJ2-7; possibly TRBD1 for D (6 bases). V was trimmed by 0 bases and J by 4 bases, leaving 10 bases between them. The CDR3 covers 14 residues. CDR1 is SEHNR and CDR2 is FQNEAQ in the germline V gene (reference sequence). DNA for the CDR3: TGTGCCAGCAGCTTAGCGGGGACACCTTACGAGCAGTACTTC. Its protein product is CASSLAGTPYEQYF.

The chain recombines TRBV29-1 with TRBJ2-7, with 10 bases that match TRBD2. V was clipped by 5 bases and J by 3 bases; unmatched bases: 1. The CDR3 runs to 12 residues. Germline assignment: CDR1 SQVTM and CDR2 ANQGSEA. CDR3 nucleotides: TGCAGCGTTTTAGCGGGAGGCTACGAGCAGTACTTC. It codes for CSVLAGGYEQYF.

Only one count was recorded for this clone. The chain uses TRBV5-1 and TRBJ2-1, with 7 bases aligning to TRBD2. The germline gives CDR1 SGHRS, CDR2 YFSETQ. The J segment lost 0 bases and the V segment lost 4 bases, leaving 10 bases of the junction unmatched. This CDR3 region has 17 residues. The chain's CDR3 is CASSQVLAPSSYNEQFF. CDR3 bases: TGCGCCAGCAGCCAGGTACTAGCGCCTAGCTCCTACAATGAGCAGTTCTTC.

The chain uses TRBV6-1 and TRBJ1-2; D is unresolved. The length of the CDR3 is 13 residues. V lost 8 bases and J lost 4, with 14 bases in between. The germline V gene has CDR1 MNHNS and CDR2 SASEGT. This CDR3 is CASSTETGYGYTF. Here the CDR3 DNA reads TGTGCCAGCTCCACGGAAACGGGCTATGGCTACACCTTC.

The gene calls are TRBV5-5 and TRBJ1-2; 7 nucleotides line up with TRBD1. J gave up 5 bases and V 7 bases, and 8 bases lay outside the gene matches. This CDR3 is built from 13 residues. Germline V gene lookup returns CDR1 SGHKS and CDR2 YYEKEE (reference sequence). For the CDR3, the DNA is TGTGCCAGCCCTACGGAGGGGGCTTATGGCTACACCTTC. Translated, it gives CASPTEGAYGYTF.

V usage is TRBV5-8 and J usage is TRBJ2-7; D is possibly TRBD1 (5 bases). V shed 4 bases and J shed 0 bases, with 14 bases lying between them. The germline CDR1 and CDR2 sequences are SGHTS and YDEGEE. The CDR3 runs to 15 residues. This CDR3 reads CASSGPRGPSYEQYF. The CDR3 region has the DNA TGTGCCAGCAGCGGACCAAGGGGTCCCTCCTACGAGCAGTACTTC.

About this clone itself: Different DNA sequences within this sample yield the same CDR3. V gene TRBV6-5 combines with J gene TRBJ1-2, with 7 positions matching TRBD1. This CDR3 region has 13 residues. V trimming: 2 bases; J trimming: 7 bases; junction bases outside the gene matches: 4. Germline CDR1 MNHEY, CDR2 SVGAGI. CDR3 loop: CASSYRQGGGYTF. CDR3 bases: TGTGCCAGCAGTTACCGGCAGGGGGGTGGCTACACCTTC.

This chain uses TRBV30 with TRBJ1-3; 9 nucleotides align to TRBD1. The CDR3 has 14 amino acids. With V trimmed by 3 bases and J by 0 bases, 0 bases remained unmatched. Germline V CDR1 and CDR2: GTSNPN, SVGIG (reference sequence). CDR3 DNA sequence: TGTGCCTGGAGGACAGGGGGCTCTGGAAACACCATATATTTT. It is translated as CAWRTGGSGNTIYF. Together with reference TRBV30 and TRBJ1-3, the CDR3 gives the full variable domain: SQTIHQWPATLVQPVGSPLSLECTVEGTSNPNLYWYRQAAGRGLQLLFYSVGIGQISSEVPQNLSASRPQDRQFILSSKKLLLSDSGFYLCAWRTGGSGNTIYFGEGSWLTVV.

The chain combines TRBV29-1 with TRBJ2-7; no reliable D call. Germline V CDR1 and CDR2: SQVTM, ANQGSEA. The CDR3 is 10 residues long. The V gene lost 6 bases and the J gene lost 6 bases, with 9 bases spanning the gap. CDR3 nucleotide sequence: TGCAGCGTCAAGAGTGCCGAGCAGTACTTC. Amino acids: CSVKSAEQYF.

This chain uses TRBV9 with TRBJ2-3; 8 bases align to TRBD2. The CDR3 spans 16 residues. From germline, CDR1 is SGDLS and CDR2 YYNGEE. Losses at the gene ends were 0 bases for V and 6 bases for J; bases not matched to a gene: 9. The CDR3 DNA reads TGTGCCAGCAGCGTAGGTACGGGAGGGTCAGGGGATACGCAGTATTTT. Its protein product is CASSVGTGGSGDTQYF. Supplemented by reference TRBV9 and TRBJ2-3, the full variable domain reads DSGVTQTPKHLITATGQRVTLRCSPRSGDLSVYWYQQSLDQGLQFLIQYYNGEERAKGNILERFSAQQFPDLHSELNLSSLELGDSALYFCASSVGTGGSGDTQYFGPGTRLTVL.

The V gene is TRBV2, the J gene TRBJ1-2; TRBD1 matches 7 bases. V lost 8 bases to trimming and J lost 3 bases; unmatched junction nucleotides: 6. The germline gives CDR1 SNHLY, CDR2 FYNNEI. The CDR3 has 13 residues. The CDR3 loop is CASELGTDYGYTF. The CDR3 nucleotides read TGTGCCAGCGAACTTGGGACAGACTATGGCTACACCTTC.

The V call is TRBV5-1, the J call TRBJ1-2, with D possibly TRBD1 on 5 matching bases. Trimming cost V 0 bases and J 6 bases, with 9 bases left between them. Germline CDR1 reads SGHRS; CDR2 reads YFSETQ. This CDR3 has 13 residues. In nucleotides, the CDR3 is TGCGCCAGCAGCTTGGCGGCGGGGGATGGCTACACCTTC. It translates to CASSLAAGDGYTF. The whole variable domain, remainder taken from reference TRBV5-1 and TRBJ1-2, is KAGVTQTPRYLIKTRGQQVTLSCSPISGHRSVSWYQQTPGQGLQFLFEYFSETQRNKGNFPGRFSGRQFSNSRSEMNVSTLELGDSALYLCASSLAAGDGYTFGSGTRLTVV.